The 2 T cell receptor beta chains listed next were all sequenced from one sample in a study of blood T cell repertoires in COVID-19. Data came from immunoSEQ multiplex PCR; TCRdb stores just in-frame clones and leaves some out. Of 250,000 to 300,000 clones listed, about four fifths are singletons. The sample consisted of PBMCs or T cells enriched from blood (not recorded which). These receptors were obtained from a man between 40 and 49 years old who had been exposed to COVID-19.

This chain uses TRBV6-5 with TRBJ2-7; D ambiguous. The CDR3 sequence is 14 residues long. V gave up 0 bases and J gave up 4 bases, with 10 bases separating them. Germline V CDR1 and CDR2: MNHEY, SVGAGI. The chain's CDR3 is CASSYSQTQYEQYF. CDR3 DNA sequence: TGTGCCAGCAGTTACTCCCAGACACAGTACGAGCAGTACTTC.

This chain connects TRBV4-2 to TRBJ2-2; 7 bases fit TRBD2. The CDR3 has 18 amino acids. V shed 0 bases and J 7 bases; nucleotides not matched to a gene: 14. Germline V lookup: CDR1 LGHNA, CDR2 YNFKEQ. The CDR3 reads CASSQDASRAGMSGELFF. CDR3 DNA: TGTGCCAGCAGCCAAGATGCGTCGAGAGCGGGAATGAGCGGGGAGCTGTTTTTT.